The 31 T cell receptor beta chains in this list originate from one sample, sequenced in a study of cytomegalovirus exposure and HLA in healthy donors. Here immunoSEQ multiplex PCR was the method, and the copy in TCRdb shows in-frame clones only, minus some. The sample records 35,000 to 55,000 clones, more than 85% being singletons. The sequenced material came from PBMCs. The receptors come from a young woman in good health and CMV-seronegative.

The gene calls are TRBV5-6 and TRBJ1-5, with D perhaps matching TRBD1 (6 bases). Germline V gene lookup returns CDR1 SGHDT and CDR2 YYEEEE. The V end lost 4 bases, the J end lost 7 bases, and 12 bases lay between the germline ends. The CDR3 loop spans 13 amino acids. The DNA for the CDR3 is TGTGCCAGCAGCCCAGGGGCCGGCCAGCCCCAGCATTTT. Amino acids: CASSPGAGQPQHF.

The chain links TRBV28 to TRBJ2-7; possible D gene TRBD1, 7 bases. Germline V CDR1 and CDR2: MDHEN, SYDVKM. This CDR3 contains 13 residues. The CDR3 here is CAQNPGGQDEQYF. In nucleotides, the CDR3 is TGTGCTCAAAATCCAGGGGGGCAAGACGAGCAGTACTTC.

Here the CDR3 reads CATSRDKETANTGELFF. As DNA, the CDR3 is TGTGCCACCAGCAGAGATAAGGAGACAGCGAACACCGGGGAGCTGTTTTTT. This chain connects TRBV15 to TRBJ2-2, with D perhaps TRBD1 (5 bases). CDR1 and CDR2 (germline): LNHNV, YYDKDF (reference sequence). Trimming took 0 bases from V and 0 from J, leaving 11 bases between them. The CDR3 has 17 amino acids.

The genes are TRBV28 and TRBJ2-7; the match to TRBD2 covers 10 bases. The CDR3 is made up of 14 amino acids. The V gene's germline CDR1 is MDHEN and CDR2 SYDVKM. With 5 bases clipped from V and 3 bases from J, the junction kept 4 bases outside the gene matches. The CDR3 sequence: CASSASGRGYEQYF. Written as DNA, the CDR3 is TGTGCCAGCAGTGCTAGCGGGAGAGGCTACGAGCAGTACTTC.

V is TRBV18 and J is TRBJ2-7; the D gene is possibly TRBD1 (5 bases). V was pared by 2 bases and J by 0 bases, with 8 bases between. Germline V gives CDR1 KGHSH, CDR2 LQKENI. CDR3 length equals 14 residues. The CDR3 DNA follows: TGTGCCAGCTCACCATCCAGGGACTCCTACGAGCAGTACTTC. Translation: CASSPSRDSYEQYF.

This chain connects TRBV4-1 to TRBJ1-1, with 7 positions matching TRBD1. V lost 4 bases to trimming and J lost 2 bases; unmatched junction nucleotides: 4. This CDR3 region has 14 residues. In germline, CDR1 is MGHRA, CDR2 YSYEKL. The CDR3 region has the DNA TGCGCCAGCAGCCTAGAGGGGGCTAACACTGAAGCTTTCTTT. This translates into CASSLEGANTEAFF.

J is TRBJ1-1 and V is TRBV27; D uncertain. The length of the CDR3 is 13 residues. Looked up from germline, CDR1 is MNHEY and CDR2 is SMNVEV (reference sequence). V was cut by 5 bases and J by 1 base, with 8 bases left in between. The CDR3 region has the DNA TGTGCCAGCAGTGAACGGAGGAACACTGAAGCTTTCTTT. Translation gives CASSERRNTEAFF.

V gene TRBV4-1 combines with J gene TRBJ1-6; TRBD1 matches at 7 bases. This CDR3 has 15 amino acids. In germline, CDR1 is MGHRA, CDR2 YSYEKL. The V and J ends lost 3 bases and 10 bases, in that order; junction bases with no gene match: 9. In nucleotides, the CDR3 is TGCGCCAGCAGCCATGGAGGACAGGACGGCTCACCCCTCCACTTT. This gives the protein CASSHGGQDGSPLHF.

This chain's CDR3 is CASSPGAITLWLTF. As DNA, the CDR3 is TGTGCCAGCAGTCCAGGGGCGATAACACTATGGCTGACCTTC. The genes are TRBV6-5 and TRBJ1-2; D possibly corresponds to TRBD1 (6 bases). The CDR3 consists of 14 residues. Trimming left V 5 bases short and J 14 bases short, with 24 bases between. In germline, CDR1 is MNHEY, CDR2 SVGAGI.

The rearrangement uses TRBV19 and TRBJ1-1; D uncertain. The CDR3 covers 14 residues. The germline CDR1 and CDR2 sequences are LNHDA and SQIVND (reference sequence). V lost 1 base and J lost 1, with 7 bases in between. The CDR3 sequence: CASSIGVGNTEAFF. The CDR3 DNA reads TGTGCCAGTAGTATAGGAGTTGGGAACACTGAAGCTTTCTTT.

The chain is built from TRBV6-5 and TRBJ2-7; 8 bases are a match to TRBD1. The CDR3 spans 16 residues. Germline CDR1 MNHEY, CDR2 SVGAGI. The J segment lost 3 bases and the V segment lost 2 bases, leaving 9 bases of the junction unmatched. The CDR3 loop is CASSYRGQGGHYEQYF. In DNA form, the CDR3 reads TGTGCCAGCAGTTACCGTGGACAGGGAGGTCACTACGAGCAGTACTTC.

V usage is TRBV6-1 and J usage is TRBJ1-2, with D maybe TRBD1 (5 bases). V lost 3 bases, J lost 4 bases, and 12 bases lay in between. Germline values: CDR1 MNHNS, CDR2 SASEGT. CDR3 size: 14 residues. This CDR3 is CASSDRGGTYGYTF. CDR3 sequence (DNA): TGTGCCAGCAGTGATCGGGGGGGGACCTATGGCTACACCTTC.

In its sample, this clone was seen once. The CDR3 region has the DNA TGTGCCAGCAGCTTACACTCCCAATCTGATGCTCACGAGCAGTACTTC. This translates into CASSLHSQSDAHEQYF. J is TRBJ2-7 and V is TRBV7-6, with D unresolved. CDR3 length: 16 residues. Germline CDR1 reads SGHVS; CDR2 reads FNYEAQ. V was clipped by 2 bases and J by 5 bases, with 19 bases between them.

The CDR3, as DNA: TGTGCCAGCAGGGTACGGGGTGGGGGCGCAAGTACTGAAGCTTTCTTT. This encodes CASRVRGGGASTEAFF. The V gene is TRBV7-2, the J gene TRBJ1-1; weak D call: TRBD1 (6 bases). V was trimmed by 6 bases and J by 5 bases, leaving 22 bases between them. Germline values: CDR1 SGHTA, CDR2 FQGNSA. The CDR3 has 16 amino acids.

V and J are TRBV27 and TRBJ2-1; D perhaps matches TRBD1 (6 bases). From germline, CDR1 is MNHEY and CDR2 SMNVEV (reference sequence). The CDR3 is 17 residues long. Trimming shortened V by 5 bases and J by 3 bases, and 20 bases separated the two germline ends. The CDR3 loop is CASSPLRSEGVYNEQFF. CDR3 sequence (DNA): TGTGCCAGCAGTCCCCTTAGAAGCGAGGGGGTCTACAATGAGCAGTTCTTC.

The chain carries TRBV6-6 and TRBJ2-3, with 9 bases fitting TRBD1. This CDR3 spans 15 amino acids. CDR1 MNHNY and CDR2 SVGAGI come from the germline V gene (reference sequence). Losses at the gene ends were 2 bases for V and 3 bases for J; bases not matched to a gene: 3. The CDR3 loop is CASSYGGQGTDTQYF. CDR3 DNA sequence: TGTGCCAGCAGTTACGGGGGACAGGGAACAGATACGCAGTATTTT.

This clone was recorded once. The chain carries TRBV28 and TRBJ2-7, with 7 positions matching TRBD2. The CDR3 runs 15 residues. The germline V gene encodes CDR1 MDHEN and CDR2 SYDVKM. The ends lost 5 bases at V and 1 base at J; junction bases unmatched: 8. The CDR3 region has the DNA TGTGCCAGCAGTCGAGATAGCGGGCTTTCCTACGAGCAGTACTTC. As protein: CASSRDSGLSYEQYF.

CDR3 DNA: TGTGCCAGCAGCCCCGGGTCGACAGGGTACGAGCAGTACTTC. Protein product: CASSPGSTGYEQYF. The chain has TRBV11-2 and TRBJ2-7, with 7 bases that match TRBD1. After removal of 5 bases from V and 4 bases from J, the junction contained 8 bases not matched to a gene. The CDR3 has 14 amino acids. Looked up from germline, CDR1 is SGHAT and CDR2 is FQNNGV.

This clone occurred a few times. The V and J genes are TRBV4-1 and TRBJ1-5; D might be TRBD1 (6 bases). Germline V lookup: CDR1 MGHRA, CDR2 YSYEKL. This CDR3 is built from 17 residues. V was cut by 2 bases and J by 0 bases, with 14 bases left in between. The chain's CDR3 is CASSQLPGDYSNQPQHF. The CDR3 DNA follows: TGCGCCAGCAGCCAATTACCAGGGGACTATAGCAATCAGCCCCAGCATTTT.

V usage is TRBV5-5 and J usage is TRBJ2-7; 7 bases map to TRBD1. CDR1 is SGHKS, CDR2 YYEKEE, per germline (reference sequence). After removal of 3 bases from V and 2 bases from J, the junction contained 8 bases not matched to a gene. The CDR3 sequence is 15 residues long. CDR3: CASSSETGLTYEQYF. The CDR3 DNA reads TGTGCCAGCAGCTCGGAGACAGGGTTAACCTACGAGCAGTACTTC.

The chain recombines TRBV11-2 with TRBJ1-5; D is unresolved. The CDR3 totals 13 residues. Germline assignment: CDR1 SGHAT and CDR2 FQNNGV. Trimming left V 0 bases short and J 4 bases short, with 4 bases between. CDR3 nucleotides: TGTGCCAGCAGCTTAGATCTAAATCAGCCCCAGCATTTT. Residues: CASSLDLNQPQHF.

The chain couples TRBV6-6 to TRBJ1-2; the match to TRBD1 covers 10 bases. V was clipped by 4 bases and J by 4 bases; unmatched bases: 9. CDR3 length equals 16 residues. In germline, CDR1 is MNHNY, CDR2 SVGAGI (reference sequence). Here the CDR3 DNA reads TGTGCCAGCAGTTCCATCGGGACAGGGGCGTCCTATGGCTACACCTTC. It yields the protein CASSSIGTGASYGYTF.

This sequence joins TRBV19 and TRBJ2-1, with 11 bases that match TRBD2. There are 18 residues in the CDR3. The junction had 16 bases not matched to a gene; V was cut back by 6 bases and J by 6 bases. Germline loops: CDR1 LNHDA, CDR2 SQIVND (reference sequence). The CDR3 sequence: CASRKPQKTSGERNEQFF. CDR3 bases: TGTGCCAGTAGAAAACCCCAAAAGACTAGCGGGGAACGCAATGAGCAGTTCTTC.

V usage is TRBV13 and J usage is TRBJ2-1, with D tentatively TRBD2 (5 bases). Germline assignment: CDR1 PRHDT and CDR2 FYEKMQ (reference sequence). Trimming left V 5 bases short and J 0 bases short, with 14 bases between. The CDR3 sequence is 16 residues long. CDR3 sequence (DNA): TGTGCCAGCAGCCCTCCGGACTGTTCCTCCTACAATGAGCAGTTCTTC. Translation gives CASSPPDCSSYNEQFF.

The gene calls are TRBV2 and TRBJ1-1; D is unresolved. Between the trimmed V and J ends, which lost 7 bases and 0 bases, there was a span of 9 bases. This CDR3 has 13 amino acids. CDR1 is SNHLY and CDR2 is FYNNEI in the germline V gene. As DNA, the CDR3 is TGTGCCAGCACCTTGGAGATGAACACTGAAGCTTTCTTT. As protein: CASTLEMNTEAFF.

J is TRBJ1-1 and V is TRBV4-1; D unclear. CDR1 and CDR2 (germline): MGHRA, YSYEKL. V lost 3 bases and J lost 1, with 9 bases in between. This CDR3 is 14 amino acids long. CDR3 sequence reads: CASSQESANTEAFF. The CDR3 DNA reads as TGCGCCAGCAGCCAGGAGAGTGCGAACACTGAAGCTTTCTTT.

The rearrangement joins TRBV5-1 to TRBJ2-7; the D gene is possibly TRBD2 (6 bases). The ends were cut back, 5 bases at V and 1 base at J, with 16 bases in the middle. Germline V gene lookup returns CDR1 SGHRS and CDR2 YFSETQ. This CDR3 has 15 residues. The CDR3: CASRSGDPNSYEQYF. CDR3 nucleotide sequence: TGCGCCAGCAGATCGGGAGACCCAAATTCCTACGAGCAGTACTTC.

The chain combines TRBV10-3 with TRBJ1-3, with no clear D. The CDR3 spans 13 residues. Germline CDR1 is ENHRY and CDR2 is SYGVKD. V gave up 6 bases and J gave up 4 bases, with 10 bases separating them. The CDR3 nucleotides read TGTGCCATCAGCGGGGTCGACGGAAACACCATATATTTT. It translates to CAISGVDGNTIYF.

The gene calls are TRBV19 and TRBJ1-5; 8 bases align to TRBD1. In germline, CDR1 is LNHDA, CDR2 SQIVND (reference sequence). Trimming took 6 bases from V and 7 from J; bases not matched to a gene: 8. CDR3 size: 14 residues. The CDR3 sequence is CASRTDRDYQPQHF. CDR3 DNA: TGTGCCAGTAGAACGGACAGGGACTACCAGCCCCAGCATTTT.

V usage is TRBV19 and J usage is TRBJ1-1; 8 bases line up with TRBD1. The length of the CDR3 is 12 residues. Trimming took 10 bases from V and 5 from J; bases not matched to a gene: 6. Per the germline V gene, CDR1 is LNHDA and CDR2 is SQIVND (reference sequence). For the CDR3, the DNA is TGTGCCACCAAAGACAGGGGAACTGAAGCTTTCTTT. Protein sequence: CATKDRGTEAFF.

CDR3 region: CASSVWTGGLGSEQFF. The CDR3 DNA follows: TGTGCCAGCAGCGTTTGGACAGGGGGTTTAGGTAGTGAGCAGTTCTTC. The chain employs TRBV7-9 and TRBJ2-1; TRBD1 aligns across 10 bases. The CDR3 runs to 16 residues. The junction had 13 bases not matched to a gene; V was cut back by 5 bases and J by 9 bases. Germline V gene data show CDR1 as SEHNR and CDR2 as FQNEAQ (reference sequence). Based on the CDR3 plus reference TRBV7-9 and TRBJ2-1, the full variable domain is DTGVSQNPRHKITKRGQNVTFRCDPISEHNRLYWYRQTLGQGPEFLTYFQNEAQLEKSRLLSDRFSAERPKGSFSTLEIQRTEQGDSAMYLCASSVWTGGLGSEQFFGPGTRLTVL.